The 16 T cell receptor beta chains given below trace back to one sample, sequenced in a study of blood T cell repertoires in COVID-19. The method was immunoSEQ multiplex PCR; TCRdb's version includes in-frame clones alone and lacks a portion of them. The data show tens of thousands of clones, around 89% seen once. The source material was peripheral blood. These receptors all come from a man in his sixties or seventies with active or convalescent COVID-19.

The chain is built from TRBV7-9 and TRBJ1-5; D might be TRBD1 (5 bases). Germline-derived CDR1 and CDR2 are SEHNR and FQNEAQ (reference sequence). This CDR3 has 15 residues. V was pared by 5 bases and J by 0 bases, with 11 bases between. The CDR3 is CASSPPGGSNQPQHF. In DNA form, the CDR3 reads TGTGCCAGCAGCCCACCCGGGGGTAGCAATCAGCCCCAGCATTTT.

CDR3 sequence reads: CASRTGGTITNEQFF. CDR3 DNA: TGTGCCAGCAGAACGGGGGGGACTATAACCAATGAGCAGTTCTTC. The J gene is TRBJ2-1, the V gene TRBV2; TRBD2 matches at 8 bases. This CDR3 region has 15 residues. The germline CDR1 and CDR2 sequences are SNHLY and FYNNEI. J gave up 6 bases and V 6 bases, and 10 bases lay outside the gene matches.

The V call is TRBV20-1, the J call TRBJ2-3; possible D gene TRBD2, 5 bases. V was shortened by 3 bases and J by 0 bases, with 7 bases between the two germline ends. Germline V gene data show CDR1 as DFQATT and CDR2 as SNEGSKA (reference sequence). The length of the CDR3 is 13 residues. CDR3 sequence reads: CSASSASTDTQYF. DNA of the CDR3: TGCAGTGCTAGTAGCGCCAGCACAGATACGCAGTATTTT.

V usage is TRBV18 and J usage is TRBJ2-5, with a possible D match to TRBD2 (5 bases). The V gene's germline CDR1 is KGHSH and CDR2 LQKENI. The CDR3 is 13 amino acids. The V end lost 4 bases, the J end lost 4 bases, and 10 bases lay between the germline ends. CDR3 nucleotides: TGTGCCAGCTCACAACTAGGAAGAGAGACCCAGTACTTC. Amino acid sequence: CASSQLGRETQYF.

The chain joins TRBV7-9 to TRBJ1-5; possibly TRBD1 for D (5 bases). CDR3 size: 15 residues. CDR1 is SEHNR and CDR2 is FQNEAQ in the germline V gene (reference sequence). The V end was cut by 3 bases, the J end by 0 bases, with 9 bases between. CDR3 sequence (DNA): TGTGCCAGCAGCTTTTCAGGGAATAGCAATCAGCCCCAGCATTTT. Protein: CASSFSGNSNQPQHF.

The CDR3 region is CASSSTGLLTNEKLFF. In DNA form, the CDR3 reads TGTGCCAGCAGCTCTACCGGGTTACTAACTAATGAAAAACTGTTTTTT. The chain uses TRBV7-9 and TRBJ1-4; no reliable D call. The CDR3 runs 16 residues. V lost 4 bases and J 1 base, leaving 13 bases between the germline ends. Per the germline V gene, CDR1 is SEHNR and CDR2 is FQNEAQ (reference sequence). Full variable domain (missing parts from reference TRBV7-9 and TRBJ1-4): DTGVSQNPRHKITKRGQNVTFRCDPISEHNRLYWYRQTLGQGPEFLTYFQNEAQLEKSRLLSDRFSAERPKGSFSTLEIQRTEQGDSAMYLCASSSTGLLTNEKLFFGSGTQLSVL.

Points on this clone: This specimen includes other DNA sequences encoding the same CDR3. The J gene is TRBJ2-3, the V gene TRBV11-2; possibly TRBD1 for D (6 bases). The ends were cut back, 1 base at V and 4 bases at J, with 6 bases in the middle. The CDR3 is 13 residues long. The germline V gene encodes CDR1 SGHAT and CDR2 FQNNGV. In DNA form, the CDR3 reads TGTGCCAGCAGCTTAGCAGGGGCAGATACGCAGTATTTT. Amino acid sequence: CASSLAGADTQYF.

The chain couples TRBV5-5 to TRBJ1-5; 7 bases map to TRBD1. After removal of 4 bases from V and 7 bases from J, the junction contained 11 bases not matched to a gene. Per germline, CDR1 SGHKS and CDR2 YYEKEE (reference sequence). The CDR3 has 15 residues. The CDR3 region has the DNA TGTGCCAGCAGCAGGGGGCGAAATCCTGGGCAGCCCCAGCATTTT. It translates to CASSRGRNPGQPQHF.

The J gene is TRBJ2-6, the V gene TRBV11-2; 8 bases are a match to TRBD1. The J segment lost 3 bases and the V segment lost 1 base, leaving 8 bases of the junction unmatched. The CDR3 contains 18 residues. CDR1 and CDR2 (germline): SGHAT, FQNNGV. CDR3 bases: TGTGCCAGCAGCTTAGTAGTATCAGGGGGCGTTGGGGCCAACGTCCTGACTTTC. Its translation: CASSLVVSGGVGANVLTF.

The rearrangement uses TRBV5-1 and TRBJ2-1; 9 bases match TRBD2. From germline, CDR1 is SGHRS and CDR2 YFSETQ. The CDR3 is made up of 15 amino acids. V was pared by 0 bases and J by 9 bases, with 7 bases of the junction left unmatched. CDR3 bases: TGCGCCAGCAGCTTGGAGCTAGCGGGAACCTCTGAGCAGTTCTTC. It yields the protein CASSLELAGTSEQFF.

The J gene is TRBJ2-1, the V gene TRBV7-2; TRBD2 agrees at 8 bases. V shed 2 bases and J 12 bases; nucleotides not matched to a gene: 6. Germline-derived CDR1 and CDR2 are SGHTA and FQGNSA. This CDR3 region has 13 residues. Here the CDR3 DNA reads TGTGCCAGCAGCTTACGGGGGCGGGGGGCGCAGTTCTTC. This codes for CASSLRGRGAQFF.

V gene TRBV7-9 combines with J gene TRBJ2-3, with D uncertain. Trimming removed 6 bases from V and 13 bases from J, with 17 bases in between. Germline loops: CDR1 SEHNR, CDR2 FQNEAQ (reference sequence). The CDR3 has 12 residues. The CDR3 DNA sequence: TGTGCCAGCAGAGAGCTCGGTCAAGAGAAGTATTTT. This encodes CASRELGQEKYF.

The sample holds one count of this clone. The V call is TRBV7-9, the J call TRBJ1-2; TRBD1 might be the D (6 bases). Trimming removed 6 bases from V and 7 bases from J, with 12 bases in between. Germline CDR1 reads SEHNR; CDR2 reads FQNEAQ (reference sequence). The CDR3 is 12 amino acids. The CDR3 sequence: CASRGTFPGYTF. The DNA of the CDR3 is TGTGCCAGCAGAGGGACATTTCCTGGCTACACCTTC.

The rearrangement joins TRBV7-9 to TRBJ1-5; 8 nucleotides line up with TRBD1. The CDR3 extends over 16 amino acids. CDR1 is SEHNR and CDR2 is FQNEAQ in the germline V gene (reference sequence). J gave up 7 bases and V 5 bases, and 13 bases lay outside the gene matches. The CDR3 reads CASSRRWQGARQPQHF. CDR3 sequence (DNA): TGTGCCAGCAGCCGTAGGTGGCAGGGGGCTCGACAGCCCCAGCATTTT.

The chain has TRBV27 and TRBJ2-1; no clear D. The V end lost 2 bases, the J end lost 1 base, and 9 bases lay between the germline ends. This CDR3 has 15 residues. Germline values: CDR1 MNHEY, CDR2 SMNVEV (reference sequence). CDR3: CASSLLALSYNEQFF. In DNA form, the CDR3 reads TGTGCCAGCAGTTTACTGGCCTTATCCTACAATGAGCAGTTCTTC.

The V call is TRBV19, the J call TRBJ1-1; 9 bases agree with TRBD1. Trimming removed 5 bases from V and 5 bases from J; junction bases left unmatched: 6. Germline CDR1 is LNHDA and CDR2 is SQIVND (reference sequence). CDR3 length equals 14 residues. DNA of the CDR3: TGTGCCAGTAGTGGGGGACAGGGATGGACTGAAGCTTTCTTT. Protein sequence: CASSGGQGWTEAFF.